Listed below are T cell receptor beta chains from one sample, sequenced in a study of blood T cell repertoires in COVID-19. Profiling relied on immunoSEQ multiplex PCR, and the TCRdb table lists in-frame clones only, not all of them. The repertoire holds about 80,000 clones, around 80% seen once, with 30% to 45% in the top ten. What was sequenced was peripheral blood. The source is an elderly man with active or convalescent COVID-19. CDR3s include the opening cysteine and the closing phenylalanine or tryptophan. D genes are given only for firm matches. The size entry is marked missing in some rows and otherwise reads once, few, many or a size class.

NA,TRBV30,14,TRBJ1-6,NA,TGTGCCTGGAGTCGGAGCGGATCCGTCACACCCCTCCACTTT,CAWSRSGSVTPLHF
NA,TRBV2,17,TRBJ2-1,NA,TGTGCCAGCACCCTAAGGGGGACGAGTAGCTCCTACAATGAGCAGTTCTTC,CASTLRGTSSSYNEQFF
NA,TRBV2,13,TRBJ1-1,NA,TGTGCCAGCAGTGCCATGCGGGACACTGAAGCTTTCTTT,CASSAMRDTEAFF
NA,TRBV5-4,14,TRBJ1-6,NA,TGTGCCAGCAGCTTGGGAGCGGGAGGCTCACCCCTCCACTTT,CASSLGAGGSPLHF
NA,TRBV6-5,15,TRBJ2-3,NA,TGTGCCAGCAACCCGGGGGACAGAGACACAGATACGCAGTATTTT,CASNPGDRDTDTQYF
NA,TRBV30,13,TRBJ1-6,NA,TGTGCCTGGAGTGTAACATATAATTCACCCCTCCACTTT,CAWSVTYNSPLHF
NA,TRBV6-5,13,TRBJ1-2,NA,TGTGCCAGCAGCTCAACAGGGAGCTATGGCTACACCTTC,CASSSTGSYGYTF
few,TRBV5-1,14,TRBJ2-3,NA,TGCGCCAGCAGCTTTTCACAGGGTCCGGATACGCAGTATTTT,CASSFSQGPDTQYF
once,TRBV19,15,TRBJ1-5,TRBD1,TGTGCCAGTTTCGAGGGACAGGGGGTCAATCAGCCCCAGCATTTT,CASFEGQGVNQPQHF
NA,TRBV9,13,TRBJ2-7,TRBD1,TGTGCCAGCAGCGAGGGGACAGGTGGCGGGCAGTACTTC,CASSEGTGGGQYF
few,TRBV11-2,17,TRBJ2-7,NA,TGTGCCAGCAGCTTAGATCGTCCCGGGAGAAGCTCCTACGAGCAGTACTTC,CASSLDRPGRSSYEQYF
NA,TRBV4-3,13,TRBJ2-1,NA,TGCGCCAGCAGCCAAGTCCGCGCCTCTGCTCAGTTCTTC,CASSQVRASAQFF
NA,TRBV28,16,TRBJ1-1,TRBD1,TGTGCCAGCAGTTTACAGTCCAGACAGGGCTACGCTGAAGCTTTCTTT,CASSLQSRQGYAEAFF
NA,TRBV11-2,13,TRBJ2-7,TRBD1,TGTGCCAGCAGCGTCGGACAGGGGGGCGAGCAGTACTTC,CASSVGQGGEQYF
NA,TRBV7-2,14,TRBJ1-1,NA,TGTGCCAGCAGCCGGGCCGGGGGATGGACTGAAGCTTTCTTT,CASSRAGGWTEAFF
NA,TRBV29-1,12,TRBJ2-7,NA,TGCAGCGTTTCGGGACTGACATACGAGCAGTACTTC,CSVSGLTYEQYF
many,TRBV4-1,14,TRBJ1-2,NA,TGCGCCAGCAGCCAAGTGTCCAGGCCTTATGGCTACACCTTC,CASSQVSRPYGYTF
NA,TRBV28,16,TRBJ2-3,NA,TGTGCCAGCAGCCCCAATATCCAAACGGGCACAGATACGCAGTATTTT,CASSPNIQTGTDTQYF
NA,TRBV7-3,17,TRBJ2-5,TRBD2,TGTGCCAGCAGCTCCATTCCTGAGAGACTAGCTTCAGAGACCCAGTACTTC,CASSSIPERLASETQYF
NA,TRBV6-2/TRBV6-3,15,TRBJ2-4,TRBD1,TGTGCCAGCAGCTATACACAGGGGATCAAGAACATTCAGTACTTC,CASSYTQGIKNIQYF
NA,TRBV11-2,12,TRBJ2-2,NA,TGTGCCAGCAGCTCCGCAGCCGGGGAGCTGTTTTTT,CASSSAAGELFF
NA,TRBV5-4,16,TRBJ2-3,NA,TGTGCCAGCACCAGTTGGGTCGGCGGGGTCACAGATACGCAGTATTTT,CASTSWVGGVTDTQYF
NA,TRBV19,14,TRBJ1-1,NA,TGTGCCAGTAGTATTGGTGGAGGGACCACTGAAGCTTTCTTT,CASSIGGGTTEAFF
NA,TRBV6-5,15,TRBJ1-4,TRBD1,TGTGCCAGCAGCCACGGGGGGACAGGGTACGAAAAACTGTTTTTT,CASSHGGTGYEKLFF
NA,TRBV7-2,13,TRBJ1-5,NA,TGTGCCAGCAGCCTTACAGGGCTTCAGCCCCAGCATTTT,CASSLTGLQPQHF
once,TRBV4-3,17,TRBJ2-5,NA,TGCGCCAGCAGCCAAGATAGTGCCGCCGGGAGCGGAGAGACCCAGTACTTC,CASSQDSAAGSGETQYF
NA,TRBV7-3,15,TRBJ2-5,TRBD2,TGTGCCAGCAGCCCGATAGCGGGGGGCCAAGAGACCCAGTACTTC,CASSPIAGGQETQYF
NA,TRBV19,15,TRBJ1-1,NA,TGTGCCAGTAGTATATTCGGACAAACAAACACTGAAGCTTTCTTT,CASSIFGQTNTEAFF
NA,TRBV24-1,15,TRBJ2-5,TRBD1,TGTGCCACCAGTGATTCGGGACAGGGGATGGAGACCCAGTACTTC,CATSDSGQGMETQYF
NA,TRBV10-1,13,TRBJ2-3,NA,TGCGCCAGCAGTGAGTCGATTGGGGGGACGCAGTATTTT,CASSESIGGTQYF
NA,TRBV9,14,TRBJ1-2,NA,TGTGCCAGCAGCGTCGGACAGAAGAACTATGGCTACACCTTC,CASSVGQKNYGYTF
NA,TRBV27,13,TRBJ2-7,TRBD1,TGTGCCAGCAGTTCAGGGGGCCCTGGCGAGCAGTACTTC,CASSSGGPGEQYF
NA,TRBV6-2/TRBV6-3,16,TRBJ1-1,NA,TGTGCCAGCAGTTCTGGAGGGCGGTTTGTGCGAACTGAAGCTTTCTTT,CASSSGGRFVRTEAFF
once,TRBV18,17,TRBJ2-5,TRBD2,TGTGCCAGCTCACCCCTTCGACTAGCGGGGGGCAGGGAGACCCAGTACTTC,CASSPLRLAGGRETQYF
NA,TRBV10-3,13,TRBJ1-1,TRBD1,TGTGCCATCAGCCCGACAGGGGACACTGAAGCTTTCTTT,CAISPTGDTEAFF
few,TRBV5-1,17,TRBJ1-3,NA,TGCGCCAGCAGCTCTGTACCAATTAGGGGTTACGGAAACACCATATATTTT,CASSSVPIRGYGNTIYF
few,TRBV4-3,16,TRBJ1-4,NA,TGCGCCAGCAGCCAAGGGCAGGGGTCAACTAATGAAAAACTGTTTTTT,CASSQGQGSTNEKLFF
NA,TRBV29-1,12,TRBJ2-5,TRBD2,TGCAGCGGGCGACTAGCCAAAGAGACCCAGTACTTC,CSGRLAKETQYF
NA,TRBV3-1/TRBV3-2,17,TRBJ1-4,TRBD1,TGTGCCAGCAGCCAAGATCCACAGGGGGCATCTAATGAAAAACTGTTTTTT,CASSQDPQGASNEKLFF
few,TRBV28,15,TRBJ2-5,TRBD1,TGTGCCAGCAGTAACACCCCGGGACAGCAAGAGACCCAGTACTTC,CASSNTPGQQETQYF
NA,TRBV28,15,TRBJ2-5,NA,TGTGCCAGCAGTTTAGAGGTCAGATTAAAAGAGACCCAGTACTTC,CASSLEVRLKETQYF